Listed below are T cell receptor beta chains from one sample, sequenced in a study of cytomegalovirus exposure and HLA in healthy donors. Clones were read by immunoSEQ multiplex PCR, and TCRdb kept only the in-frame ones, dropping some. Among fewer than 150,000 clones listed, over 75% were seen once. Sequenced: PBMCs. The receptor source for this set is a young woman in good health and CMV-seronegative. Both conserved end residues are part of each CDR3. Each record gives: clone size, D gene, V gene, J gene, CDR3 DNA, CDR3 protein. The D gene is left open where the match is weak. The size field is filled for only some rows; it gives once, few, many or a size class.

size: .
D: TRBD1
V: TRBV11-2
J: TRBJ1-2
DNA: TGTGCCAGCAGCCCGGACAGGGGGCGAAGCTACACCTTC
CDR3: CASSPDRGRSYTF

size: .
D: .
V: TRBV7-2
J: TRBJ1-5
DNA: TGTGCCACTTCTATGGAGGTTGGCAATCAGCCCCAGCATTTT
CDR3: CATSMEVGNQPQHF

size: .
D: .
V: TRBV7-2
J: TRBJ1-2
DNA: TGTGCCAGCAGCTTTCGCGGGGGGCAGCACTATGGCTACACCTTC
CDR3: CASSFRGGQHYGYTF

size: .
D: .
V: TRBV28
J: TRBJ2-7
DNA: TGTGCCAGCAGTAAACCCGGACAGTTGGCCTACGAGCAGTACTTC
CDR3: CASSKPGQLAYEQYF

size: .
D: TRBD2
V: TRBV5-4
J: TRBJ2-1
DNA: TGTGCCAGCAGCTTATATTCGCGGGAGAGAGATGAGCAGTTCTTC
CDR3: CASSLYSRERDEQFF

size: .
D: TRBD1
V: TRBV29-1
J: TRBJ1-1
DNA: TGCAGCGCCGTAGACAGGGGGCGTGGGACTGAAGCTTTCTTT
CDR3: CSAVDRGRGTEAFF

size: .
D: .
V: TRBV28
J: TRBJ2-7
DNA: TGTGCCAGCAGTTTAGCTCCCCGGTACGAGCAGTACTTC
CDR3: CASSLAPRYEQYF

size: .
D: TRBD2
V: TRBV28
J: TRBJ2-5
DNA: TGTGCCAGCAGTGAGACTAGCGGGGACCAAGAGACCCAGTACTTC
CDR3: CASSETSGDQETQYF

size: once
D: .
V: TRBV30
J: TRBJ1-2
DNA: TGTGCCTGGATGGGCAGTCAGCATGGCTACACCTTC
CDR3: CAWMGSQHGYTF

size: .
D: TRBD1
V: TRBV11-3
J: TRBJ2-1
DNA: TGTGCCAGCAGCTCACGACAGGGGTCCTACAATGAGCAGTTCTTC
CDR3: CASSSRQGSYNEQFF

size: .
D: .
V: TRBV6-1
J: TRBJ1-1
DNA: TGTGCCAGCAGTCCTACCAGGGGAACGAGGACTGAAGCTTTCTTT
CDR3: CASSPTRGTRTEAFF

size: .
D: .
V: TRBV5-6
J: TRBJ1-2
DNA: TGTGCCAGCAGCCGCGGGACTGTAAGCTCTGGCTACACCTTC
CDR3: CASSRGTVSSGYTF

size: once
D: .
V: TRBV7-2
J: TRBJ2-5
DNA: TGTGCCAGCAGCTTTCCAGGGAAAGAGACCCAGTACTTC
CDR3: CASSFPGKETQYF

size: .
D: .
V: TRBV28
J: TRBJ1-5
DNA: TGTGCCAGCAGTCAGGTCGGTCAGCCCCAGCATTTT
CDR3: CASSQVGQPQHF

size: .
D: TRBD1
V: TRBV6-5
J: TRBJ2-7
DNA: TGTGCCAGCAGCCGGGCCGGGACAGGGAGCTACGAGCAGTACTTC
CDR3: CASSRAGTGSYEQYF

size: .
D: .
V: TRBV30
J: TRBJ2-3
DNA: TGTGCCTGGAGTCACAGGACCACAGATACGCAGTATTTT
CDR3: CAWSHRTTDTQYF

size: few
D: TRBD1
V: TRBV27
J: TRBJ1-2
DNA: TGTGCCAGCAGGAGGACAGGGGGTAACTATGGCTACACCTTC
CDR3: CASRRTGGNYGYTF

size: .
D: .
V: TRBV5-1
J: TRBJ2-2
DNA: TGCGCCAGCAGCTTTGGAGCGACTGAAACCGGGGAGCTGTTTTTT
CDR3: CASSFGATETGELFF

size: few
D: .
V: TRBV5-1
J: TRBJ1-1
DNA: TGCGCCAGCAGCTTGGATCTGTTGAACACTGAAGCTTTCTTT
CDR3: CASSLDLLNTEAFF

size: .
D: .
V: TRBV9
J: TRBJ2-3
DNA: TGTGCCAGCAGCACCCGGGGCACAGATACGCAGTATTTT
CDR3: CASSTRGTDTQYF

size: .
D: TRBD1
V: TRBV5-3
J: TRBJ2-2
DNA: TGTGCCAGAAGCGGCTCGACAGGGTGGAGAGGGACCGGGGAGCTGTTTTTT
CDR3: CARSGSTGWRGTGELFF

size: .
D: TRBD1
V: TRBV7-2
J: TRBJ1-2
DNA: TGTGCCAGCAGCTCGGACCGGACAGGGCCCACCTATGGCTACACCTTC
CDR3: CASSSDRTGPTYGYTF

size: .
D: TRBD1
V: TRBV7-9
J: TRBJ1-1
DNA: TGTGCCAGCAGCCTCCGACAGGGGGCGAGGAACACTGAAGCTTTCTTT
CDR3: CASSLRQGARNTEAFF

size: .
D: TRBD1
V: TRBV7-8
J: TRBJ1-5
DNA: TGTGCCAGCAGCCCTGGGACAGGATACTTCGATAGCAATCAGCCCCAGCATTTT
CDR3: CASSPGTGYFDSNQPQHF

size: once
D: .
V: TRBV11-3
J: TRBJ2-7
DNA: TGTGCCAGCAGCTTAGACGGGTCCTACGAGCAGTACTTC
CDR3: CASSLDGSYEQYF

size: .
D: .
V: TRBV16
J: TRBJ1-4
DNA: TGTGCCAGCAGCCTCAGGTCGGGGGAAAAACTGTTTTTT
CDR3: CASSLRSGEKLFF

size: .
D: .
V: TRBV6-5
J: TRBJ1-3
DNA: TGTGCCAGCAGGCCAGTCTCTGGAAACACCATATATTTT
CDR3: CASRPVSGNTIYF

size: .
D: .
V: TRBV19
J: TRBJ1-6
DNA: TGTGCCAGTAGTATGAGTCAGGGTACACCCCTCCACTTT
CDR3: CASSMSQGTPLHF

size: .
D: .
V: TRBV19
J: TRBJ2-7
DNA: TGTGCCAGTAGTATCGGACTCATCTCCTACGAGCAGTACTTC
CDR3: CASSIGLISYEQYF

size: few
D: TRBD1
V: TRBV6-4
J: TRBJ2-1
DNA: TGTGCCAGCAGTGACTCAACAGGGGGGAATGAGCAGTTCTTC
CDR3: CASSDSTGGNEQFF

size: .
D: TRBD1
V: TRBV7-2
J: TRBJ2-1
DNA: TGTGCCAGCAGCGCCCCCGGACAGGTCTCCTACAATGAGCAGTTCTTC
CDR3: CASSAPGQVSYNEQFF

size: .
D: .
V: TRBV29-1
J: TRBJ2-3
DNA: TGCAGCGTTGAAGGACTCTCTAGCACAGATACGCAGTATTTT
CDR3: CSVEGLSSTDTQYF

size: .
D: TRBD2
V: TRBV2
J: TRBJ2-1
DNA: TGTGCCAGCAGTCAACTAGCGGGAGGGGGCAATGAGCAGTTCTTC
CDR3: CASSQLAGGGNEQFF

size: .
D: .
V: TRBV7-9
J: TRBJ1-2
DNA: TGTGCCAGCAGCTTAGGCGGGGGACCAACGGGCTACACCTTC
CDR3: CASSLGGGPTGYTF

size: .
D: .
V: TRBV27
J: TRBJ2-1
DNA: TGTGCCAGCAGTTTAGGACAGTTCTCGGTTGAGCAGTTCTTC
CDR3: CASSLGQFSVEQFF

size: once
D: TRBD1
V: TRBV11-3
J: TRBJ1-6
DNA: TGTGCCAGCAGCTTGGGGGCAGGGGGCTATAATTCACCCCTCCACTTT
CDR3: CASSLGAGGYNSPLHF

size: few
D: TRBD1
V: TRBV7-9
J: TRBJ1-1
DNA: TGTGCCGGATGGACAGGGGGCGAAGCTTTCTTT
CDR3: CAGWTGGEAFF

size: .
D: TRBD2
V: TRBV11-2
J: TRBJ2-7
DNA: TGTGCCAGCAGCTTAGCTTTTTATTGGACTAGCCTTAAGGAGTACGAGCAGTACTTC
CDR3: CASSLAFYWTSLKEYEQYF

size: .
D: .
V: TRBV4-2
J: TRBJ1-6
DNA: TGTGCCAGCAGCCAGAGCCACACCACTAATTCACCCCTCCGCTTT
CDR3: CASSQSHTTNSPLRF

size: .
D: .
V: TRBV7-2
J: TRBJ1-2
DNA: TGTGCCAGCAGCCCGAACCGTGTGTTAGTTCGCTATGGCTACACCTTC
CDR3: CASSPNRVLVRYGYTF

size: .
D: .
V: TRBV20-1
J: TRBJ1-4
DNA: TGCAGTGCTAGGGCCGACTTAGCTCTGTTTTTT
CDR3: CSARADLALFF

size: few
D: TRBD2
V: TRBV6-1
J: TRBJ2-3
DNA: TGTGCCAGCAGTGAAGCGCCAAGCGGGGATCCCGATACGCAGTATTTT
CDR3: CASSEAPSGDPDTQYF

size: .
D: TRBD2
V: TRBV28
J: TRBJ2-7
DNA: TGTGCCAGCAGGGTAGCGGGAGCGTACTACGAGCAGTACTTC
CDR3: CASRVAGAYYEQYF